This TCR beta chain derives from a study of T-cell memory formation after mild COVID-19. Overall study results and limits: A balance of CD4 and CD8 characterized clones contracting day 15 to 85, whereas later expanders leaned CD4+.

TCRdb processed the 5' RACE reads anew with MiXCR; each CDR3 protein has one entry. The sample includes around 300,000 distinct CDR3 sequences, around 13% seen only once; the top ten take 22%. A word on this clonotype: Its target is not known.

The CDR3 contains 18 residues. V shed 2 bases, J shed 6 bases, and the junction held 15 bases outside the gene matches. The J gene is TRBJ1-5, the V gene TRBV12-3 or TRBV12-4, with 8 bases identical to TRBD1. The origin of this receptor is a young man who had mild COVID-19 (a few samples of this study predate the infection). Cell type and time point are not known. Sequencing was carried out using PBMCs or a T cell subset sorted from them (not recorded which). The CDR3 nucleotides read TGTGCCAGCAGTTTAACTAGCAGGGGGCTAACGATCAGTCAGCCCCAGCATTTT. It yields the protein CASSLTSRGLTISQPQHF.